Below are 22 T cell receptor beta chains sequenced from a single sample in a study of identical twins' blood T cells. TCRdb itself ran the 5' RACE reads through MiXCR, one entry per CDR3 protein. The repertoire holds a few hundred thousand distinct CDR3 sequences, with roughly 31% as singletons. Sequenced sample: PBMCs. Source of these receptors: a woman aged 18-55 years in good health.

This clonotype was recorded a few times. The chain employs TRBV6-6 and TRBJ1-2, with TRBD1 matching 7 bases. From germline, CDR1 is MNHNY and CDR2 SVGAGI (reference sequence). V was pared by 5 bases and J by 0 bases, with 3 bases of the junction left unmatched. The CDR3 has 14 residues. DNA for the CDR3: TGTGCCAGCAGTCCGGGACAGTCTAACTATGGCTACACCTTC. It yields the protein CASSPGQSNYGYTF.

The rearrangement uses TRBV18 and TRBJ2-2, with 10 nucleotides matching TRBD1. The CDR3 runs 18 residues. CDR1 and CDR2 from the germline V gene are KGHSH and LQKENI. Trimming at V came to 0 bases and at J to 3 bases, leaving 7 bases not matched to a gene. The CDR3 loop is CASSPPLDRGEDTGELFF. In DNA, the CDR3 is TGTGCCAGCTCACCACCGTTGGACAGGGGGGAAGACACCGGGGAGCTGTTTTTT.

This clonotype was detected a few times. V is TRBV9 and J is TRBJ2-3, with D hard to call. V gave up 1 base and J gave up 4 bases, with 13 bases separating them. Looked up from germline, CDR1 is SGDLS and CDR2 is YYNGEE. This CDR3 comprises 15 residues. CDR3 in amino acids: CASSVRPRWADTQYF. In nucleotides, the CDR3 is TGTGCCAGCAGCGTACGACCTCGTTGGGCAGATACGCAGTATTTT.

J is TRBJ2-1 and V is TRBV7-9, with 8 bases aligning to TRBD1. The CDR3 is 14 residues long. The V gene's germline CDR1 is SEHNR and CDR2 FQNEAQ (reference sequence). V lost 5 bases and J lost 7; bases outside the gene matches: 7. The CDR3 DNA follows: TGTGCCAGCAGCAGGACAGGGAATAAGAATGAGCAGTTCTTC. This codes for CASSRTGNKNEQFF.

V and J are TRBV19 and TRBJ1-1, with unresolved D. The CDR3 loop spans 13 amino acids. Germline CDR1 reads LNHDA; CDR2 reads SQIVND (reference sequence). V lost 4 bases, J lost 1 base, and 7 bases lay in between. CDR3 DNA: TGTGCCAGTAGTAGGTGGACGAACACTGAAGCTTTCTTT. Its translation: CASSRWTNTEAFF.

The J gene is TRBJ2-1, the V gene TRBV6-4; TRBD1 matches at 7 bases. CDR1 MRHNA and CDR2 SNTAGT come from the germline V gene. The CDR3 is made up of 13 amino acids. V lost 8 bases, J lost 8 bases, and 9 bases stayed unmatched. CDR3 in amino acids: CASAVDREHEQFF. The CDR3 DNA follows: TGTGCCAGCGCAGTCGACAGGGAACATGAGCAGTTCTTC.

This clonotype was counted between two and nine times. Here the CDR3 reads CSVDSGGYTF. CDR3 DNA sequence: TGCAGCGTCGACTCAGGAGGCTACACCTTC. This chain links TRBV29-1 with TRBJ1-2; D is undetermined. This CDR3 has 10 amino acids. Germline V gives CDR1 SQVTM, CDR2 ANQGSEA. Trimming cost V 6 bases and J 8 bases, with 10 bases left between them.

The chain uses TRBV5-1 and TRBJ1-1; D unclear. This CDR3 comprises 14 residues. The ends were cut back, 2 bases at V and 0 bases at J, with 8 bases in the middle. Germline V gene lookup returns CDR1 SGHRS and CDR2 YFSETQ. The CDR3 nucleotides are TGCGCCAGCAGCTTCGCCGATGTGAACACTGAAGCTTTCTTT. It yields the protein CASSFADVNTEAFF.

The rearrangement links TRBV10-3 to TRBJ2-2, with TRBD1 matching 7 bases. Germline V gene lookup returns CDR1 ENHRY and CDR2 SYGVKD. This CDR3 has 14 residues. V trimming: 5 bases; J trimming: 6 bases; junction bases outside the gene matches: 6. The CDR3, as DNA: TGTGCCATCAGTTGGGACAGTAACCCCGGGGAGCTGTTTTTT. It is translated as CAISWDSNPGELFF.

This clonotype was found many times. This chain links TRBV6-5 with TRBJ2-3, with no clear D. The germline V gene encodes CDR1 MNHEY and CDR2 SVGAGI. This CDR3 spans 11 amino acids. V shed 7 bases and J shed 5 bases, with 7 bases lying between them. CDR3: CASTSIDTQYF. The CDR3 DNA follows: TGTGCCAGCACCTCTATAGATACGCAGTATTTT.

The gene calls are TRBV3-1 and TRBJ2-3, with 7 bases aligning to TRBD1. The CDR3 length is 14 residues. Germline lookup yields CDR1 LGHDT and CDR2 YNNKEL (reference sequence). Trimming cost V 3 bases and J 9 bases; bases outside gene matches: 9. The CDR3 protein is CASSQRGTDATQYF. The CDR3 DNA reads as TGTGCCAGCAGCCAGAGGGGGACAGACGCAACGCAGTATTTT.

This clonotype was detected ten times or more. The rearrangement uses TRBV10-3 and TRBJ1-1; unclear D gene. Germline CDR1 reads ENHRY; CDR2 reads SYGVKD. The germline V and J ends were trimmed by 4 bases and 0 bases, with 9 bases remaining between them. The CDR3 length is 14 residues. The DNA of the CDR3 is TGTGCCATCAGTGGAACAGCCATGAACACTGAAGCTTTCTTT. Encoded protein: CAISGTAMNTEAFF.

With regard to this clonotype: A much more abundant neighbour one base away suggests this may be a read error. DNA of the CDR3: TGTGCCAGCAGCCCATACGACAGACTAGCGGGAGAATTCGAGCAGTACTTC. It translates to CASSPYDRLAGEFEQYF. The chain combines TRBV6-2 or TRBV6-3 with TRBJ2-7; 12 bases are shared with TRBD2. The V segment lost 6 bases and the J segment 6 bases; nucleotides outside the gene matches: 15. The germline gives CDR1 MNHEY, CDR2 SVGEGT. The CDR3 runs 17 residues.

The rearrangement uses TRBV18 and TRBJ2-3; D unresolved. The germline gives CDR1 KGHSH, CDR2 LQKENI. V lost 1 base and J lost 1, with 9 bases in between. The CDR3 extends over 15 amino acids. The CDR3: CASSPRPDCTDTQYF. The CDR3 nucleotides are TGTGCCAGCTCACCACGGCCAGACTGCACAGATACGCAGTATTTT.

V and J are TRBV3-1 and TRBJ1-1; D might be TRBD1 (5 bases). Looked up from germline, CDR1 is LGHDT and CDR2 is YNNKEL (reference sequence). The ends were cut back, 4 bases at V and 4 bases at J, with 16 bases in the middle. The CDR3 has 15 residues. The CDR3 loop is CASSLYGAGSTEAFF. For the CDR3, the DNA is TGTGCCAGCAGCCTTTACGGGGCAGGGAGCACTGAAGCTTTCTTT.

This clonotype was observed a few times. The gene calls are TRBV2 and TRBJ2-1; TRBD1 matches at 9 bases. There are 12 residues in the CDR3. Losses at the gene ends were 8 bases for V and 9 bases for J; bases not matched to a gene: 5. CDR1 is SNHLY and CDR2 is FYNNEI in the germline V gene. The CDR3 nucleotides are TGTGCCAGCCGGGACAGGGATATTGAGCAGTTCTTC. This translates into CASRDRDIEQFF.

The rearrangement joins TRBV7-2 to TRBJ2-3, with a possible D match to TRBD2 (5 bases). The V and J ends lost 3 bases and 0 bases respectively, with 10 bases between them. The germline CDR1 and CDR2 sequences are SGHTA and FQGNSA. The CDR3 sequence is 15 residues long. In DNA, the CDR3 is TGTGCCAGCAGCTTTCGCGGGTCTAGCACAGATACGCAGTATTTT. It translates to CASSFRGSSTDTQYF. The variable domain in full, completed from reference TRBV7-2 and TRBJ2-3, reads GAGVSQSPSNKVTEKGKDVELRCDPISGHTALYWYRQSLGQGLEFLIYFQGNSAPDKSGLPSDRFSAERTGGSVSTLTIQRTQQEDSAVYLCASSFRGSSTDTQYFGPGTRLTVL.

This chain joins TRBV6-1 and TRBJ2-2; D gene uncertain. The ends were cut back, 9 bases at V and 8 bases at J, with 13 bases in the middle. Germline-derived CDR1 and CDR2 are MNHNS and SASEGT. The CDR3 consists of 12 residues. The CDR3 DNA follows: TGTGCCAGTCGAAAGGGTCCTGGGGAGCTGTTTTTT. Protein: CASRKGPGELFF.

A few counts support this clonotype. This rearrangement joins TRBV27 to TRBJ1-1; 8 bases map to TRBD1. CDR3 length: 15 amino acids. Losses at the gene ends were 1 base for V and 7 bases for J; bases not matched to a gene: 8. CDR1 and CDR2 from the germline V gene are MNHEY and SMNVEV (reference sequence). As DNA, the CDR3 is TGTGCCAGCAGTTTATGGGGACAGGAACCCTTTGAAGCTTTCTTT. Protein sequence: CASSLWGQEPFEAFF.

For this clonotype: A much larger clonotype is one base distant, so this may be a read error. The DNA for the CDR3 is TGCAGTGCCCCCACCAGAGTACAGGGTCCGAAAGCTTTCTTT. Encoded protein: CSAPTRVQGPKAFF. The chain links TRBV20-1 to TRBJ1-1, with a possible D match to TRBD1 (6 bases). V lost 6 bases and J lost 9, with 23 bases in between. Germline-derived CDR1 and CDR2 are DFQATT and SNEGSKA (reference sequence). This CDR3 is built from 14 residues.

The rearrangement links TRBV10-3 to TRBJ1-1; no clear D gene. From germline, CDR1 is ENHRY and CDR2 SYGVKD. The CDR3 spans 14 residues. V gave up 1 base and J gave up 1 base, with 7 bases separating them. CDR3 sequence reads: CAISEYTGNTEAFF. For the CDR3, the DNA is TGTGCCATCAGTGAGTATACGGGGAACACTGAAGCTTTCTTT.

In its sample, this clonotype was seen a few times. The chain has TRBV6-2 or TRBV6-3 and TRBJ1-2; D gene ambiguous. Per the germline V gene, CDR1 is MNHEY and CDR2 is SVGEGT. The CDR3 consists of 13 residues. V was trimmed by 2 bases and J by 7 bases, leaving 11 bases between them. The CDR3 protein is CASSYPQGAGYTF. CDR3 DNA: TGTGCCAGCAGTTACCCTCAAGGAGCTGGCTACACCTTC.